This TCR beta chain emerged from a study of identical twins. Study-level findings and limits: Instead of following the same donors, the conclusions were based on cross-sectional statistical analysis.

CDR1 is DFQATT and CDR2 is SNEGSKA in the germline V gene (reference sequence). The CDR3 consists of 10 residues. The V end was cut by 4 bases, the J end by 6 bases, with 6 bases between. TCRdb redid the calling of the 5' RACE reads with MiXCR, one entry per CDR3 protein. Of nearly 900,000 distinct CDR3 sequences listed, over 9% are singletons. This clonotype was seen a few times. The target antigen is unknown. Healthy Caucasians alone served as donors. This sample also belongs to another study, concerning yellow fever vaccine responses in identical twins. That study reports: Twins' vaccine T cell response reportedly seemed partly convergent, partly personalized.

The sample taken for sequencing was PBMCs. The receptor was isolated from a young woman in good health. The gene calls are TRBV20-1 and TRBJ1-2; D is uncertain. CDR3: CSAIADGYTF. The CDR3 nucleotides are TGCAGTGCTATAGCGGATGGCTACACCTTC.